The subject of this entry is one TCR beta chain. The Seattle patients joined while their infection was active and were tracked longitudinally afterward. This sample is part of a study of blood T cell repertoires in COVID-19. Study as a whole: Both acute and convalescent COVID-19 samples were obtained from the United States, Italy and Spain. T cells, B-cell-depleted T cells, or PBMCs provided the cDNA or gDNA that served as material.

Trimming took 5 bases from V and 2 from J; bases not matched to a gene: 5. CDR3 length: 14 amino acids. CDR1 is MDHEN, CDR2 SYDVKM, per germline. Original analysis: From reference gene primer amplification, estimates of nucleated cell counts were derived. TCRdb's copy holds only in-frame clones and misses some; the assay was immunoSEQ multiplex PCR. V and J calls and clone size are as listed in that table; D and trimming were resolved from the DNA. The table lists some 250,000 clones, roughly nine tenths of them singletons, with approximately 12% in the top ten. This TCR came from a woman in her twenties or thirties with COVID-19, enrolled during active disease. Material for sequencing was peripheral blood. This sequence joins TRBV28 and TRBJ2-5; 7 bases fit TRBD1. Here the CDR3 reads CASSITGEQETQYF. The CDR3 region has the DNA TGTGCCAGCAGTATAACAGGGGAGCAAGAGACCCAGTACTTC.